Only a few counts were recorded for the clone carrying this TCR beta chain. The antigen is unknown. These data are taken from a study of CD8+CD57+ T cells in acquired aplastic anemia. Study details: Recorded DNA amounts for sorted CD4+ and CD8+ cells had an average of around 3.4 ug. Study-level points and caveats: Researchers reported that CD8+ Simpson's diversity was not significantly different in patients versus controls.

Trimming cost V 3 bases and J 4 bases, with 10 bases left between them. This CDR3 contains 13 residues. Germline-derived CDR1 and CDR2 are LNHDA and SQIVND (reference sequence). TCR beta VDJ combinations and CDR3 sequences were profiled from genomic DNA. TCRdb passed the reads through MiXCR, listing each CDR3 protein once. The sample has around 190,000 distinct CDR3 sequences; 48% are singletons. Sequencing was done on patients that had shown CD8+CD57+ cell expansion by flow cytometry. Each of the patients presented with severe acquired aplastic anemia. At the time of blood sampling, patients had not yet received any therapy.

The source is a human donor with aplastic anemia. The rearrangement uses TRBV19 and TRBJ2-7; possibly TRBD2 for D (6 bases). The sample comprised sorted CD4+, CD8+, or CD8+CD57+ T cells (not recorded which) from PBMCs. CDR3 DNA sequence: TGTGCCAGTAGTATCGGCGGGAAATACGAGCAGTACTTC. This translates into CASSIGGKYEQYF.